This T cell receptor beta chain was documented in a study of blood T cell repertoires in COVID-19. Study as a whole: From the United States, Italy and Spain came samples of acute and convalescent COVID-19. Sample material is recorded as cDNA or gDNA derived from T cells, B-cell-depleted T cells, or PBMCs.

The junction had 4 bases not matched to a gene; V was cut back by 6 bases and J by 5 bases. Germline V lookup: CDR1 MNHNY, CDR2 SVGAGI (reference sequence). The CDR3 runs to 14 residues. Seattle researchers signed up patients amid active infection and tracked them longitudinally. Source study methods: Scientists estimated how many nucleated cells there were by amplifying reference gene primers. The protocol was immunoSEQ multiplex PCR, while the TCRdb copy is restricted to in-frame clones and leaves out a portion. That table gives V, J and clone size, and the DNA gave D and trimming. The sample lists 150,000 to 200,000 clones; approximately 90% were seen once.

This clonotype was obtained from a man aged 25-45 years with COVID-19, enrolled during active disease. This chain connects TRBV6-6 to TRBJ2-2; 9 nucleotides match TRBD2. The sequenced material came from peripheral blood. CDR3 sequence (DNA): TGTGCCAGCAGGTTAGCGGGAGAGACCGGGGAGCTGTTTTTT. Translating gives CASRLAGETGELFF.